This record covers a single TCR beta chain. What it binds is not known. Each of the CD4+ naive, central memory, regulatory and stem cell-like memory populations was sorted via CD45RO/CCR7/CD25/CD127/CD95/CD27. Expressed TCRB transcripts were sequenced, since all the RNA that had been isolated was reverse transcribed. TCRdb's copy holds only in-frame clones and misses some; the assay was immunoSEQ multiplex PCR. The sample holds 300,000 to 450,000 clones, roughly 12% seen once. This entry is derived from a study of beta chain features in type 1 diabetes. Points from the study as a whole: Moderate yet significant TCRB CDR3 shortening was seen in Type 1 diabetes patients in all four CD4+ subsets.

Germline CDR1 reads SGDLS; CDR2 reads YYNGEE. V shed 2 bases and J shed 4 bases, with 10 bases lying between them. This CDR3 has 14 amino acids. The rearrangement links TRBV9 to TRBJ1-3; D gene uncertain. This receptor was obtained from a woman aged 18-29 years with type 1 diabetes. The sequencing sample was made of naive CD4+ T cells from blood. The CDR3 protein is CASSVMGGGNTIYF. As DNA, the CDR3 is TGTGCCAGCAGCGTCATGGGAGGAGGAAACACCATATATTTT.